What follows are 30 T cell receptor beta chains derived from one specimen sequenced in a study of vaccination effects on CD4 cells after COVID-19. Before sequencing took place, the ViraFEST assay used viral peptide pools to expand antigen-specific CD4+ T cells. The authors isolated CD4+ T cells after roughly eleven days of culture. None of these healthy vaccinees had been infected with SARS-CoV-2 before vaccination. TCRdb's copy holds only in-frame clones and misses some; the assay was immunoSEQ multiplex PCR. The sample has some 60,000 clones, roughly 76% seen once. What these receptors recognize is not known. The source was CD4+ T cells from PBMCs cultured with HCoV-NL63 spike peptides, collected before COVID-19 vaccination. These receptor sequences come from a human donor who received a COVID-19 vaccine.

The J gene is TRBJ2-1, the V gene TRBV5-1, with TRBD1 as a possible D gene (5 bases). This CDR3 is built from 15 residues. The germline CDR1 and CDR2 sequences are SGHRS and YFSETQ. Between the trimmed V and J ends, which lost 1 base and 7 bases, there was a span of 15 bases. The CDR3 sequence: CASSLSVQGENEQFF. The CDR3 DNA reads TGCGCCAGCAGCTTGTCGGTGCAGGGTGAGAATGAGCAGTTCTTC.

The chain carries TRBV5-6 and TRBJ2-7; D unresolved. The V end was cut by 2 bases, the J end by 1 base, with 4 bases between. The CDR3 has 12 residues. Germline V gives CDR1 SGHDT, CDR2 YYEEEE. CDR3 residues: CASSLRSYEQYV. CDR3 sequence (DNA): TGTGCCAGCAGCTTACGATCCTACGAGCAGTACGTC.

This clone was detected a few times. One junction end does not reproduce the germline sequence, and a read error may be involved. The gene calls are TRBV2 and TRBJ2-2; 8 positions match TRBD1. This CDR3 contains 14 residues. CDR1 is SNHLY, CDR2 FYNNEI, per germline. CDR3 protein: CASRRTGNSGELFF. CDR3 nucleotides: TGTGCCAGCAGGAGGACAGGGAACTCCGGGGAGCTGTTTTTT.

CDR3: CASSQASRYNEQFF. In nucleotides, the CDR3 is TGTGCCAGCAGCCAAGCTTCACGCTACAATGAGCAGTTCTTC. This chain connects TRBV3-1 (or the pseudogene TRBV3-2) to TRBJ2-1, with D hard to call. Trimming took 1 base from V and 3 from J, leaving 7 bases between them. Germline-derived CDR1 and CDR2 are LGHDT and YNNKEL (reference sequence). This CDR3 comprises 14 residues.

The table lists this clone with a few counts. CDR3 amino acids: CASSQDPSPRLPQHF. The CDR3 DNA follows: TGCGCCAGCAGCCAAGATCCAAGCCCCCGTTTACCCCAGCATTTT. This rearrangement joins TRBV4-1 to TRBJ1-5; D remains ambiguous. V was clipped by 0 bases and J by 10 bases, with 16 bases between them. CDR1 MGHRA and CDR2 YSYEKL come from the germline V gene. This CDR3 is built from 15 residues.

The genes are TRBV6-5 and TRBJ2-6; no firm D call. The CDR3 totals 15 residues. The V gene's germline CDR1 is MNHEY and CDR2 SVGAGI. V was clipped by 11 bases and J by 1 base, with 15 bases between them. CDR3 amino acids: CAGLDFFSGANVLTF. CDR3 bases: TGTGCCGGGCTGGATTTTTTTTCTGGGGCCAACGTCCTGACTTTC.

The chain employs TRBV5-1 and TRBJ1-6; no clear D. The germline V gene encodes CDR1 SGHRS and CDR2 YFSETQ. Trimming left V 4 bases short and J 0 bases short, with 11 bases between. CDR3 length: 16 amino acids. CDR3: CASSADSSSYNSPLHF. The CDR3 DNA follows: TGCGCCAGCAGCGCGGACTCCAGCTCCTATAATTCACCCCTCCACTTT.

The rearrangement uses TRBV9 and TRBJ2-3; maybe TRBD1 (7 bases). Trimming removed 0 bases from V and 4 bases from J, with 21 bases in between. Germline V gene data show CDR1 as SGDLS and CDR2 as YYNGEE. The CDR3 consists of 18 residues. DNA for the CDR3: TGTGCCAGCAGCGTAGCGGCAGGGGGGCCATTTAAAGCAGATACGCAGTATTTT. Translating gives CASSVAAGGPFKADTQYF. Looking up the rest from reference TRBV9 and TRBJ2-3 gives the full variable domain: DSGVTQTPKHLITATGQRVTLRCSPRSGDLSVYWYQQSLDQGLQFLIQYYNGEERAKGNILERFSAQQFPDLHSELNLSSLELGDSALYFCASSVAAGGPFKADTQYFGPGTRLTVL.

This chain connects TRBV6-5 to TRBJ1-4, with 10 nucleotides matching TRBD1. The CDR3 runs to 16 residues. V shed 4 bases and J 0 bases; nucleotides not matched to a gene: 2. Germline assignment: CDR1 MNHEY and CDR2 SVGAGI. As DNA, the CDR3 is TGTGCCAGCAGTTGGGGACAGGGGACAACTAATGAAAAACTGTTTTTT. Residues: CASSWGQGTTNEKLFF.

The V and J genes are TRBV24-1 and TRBJ2-5; 9 nucleotides line up with TRBD2. V lost 0 bases, J lost 5 bases, and 0 bases stayed unmatched. CDR3 length equals 14 residues. Per the germline V gene, CDR1 is KGHDR and CDR2 is SFDVKD. CDR3 DNA sequence: TGTGCCACCAGTGATTTGGGACTAGCGGAGACCCAGTACTTC. Encoded protein: CATSDLGLAETQYF.

CDR3 sequence (DNA): TGTGCCAGCAGCCCTACCGGGTCTGGGGCCAACGTCCTGACTTTC. This translates into CASSPTGSGANVLTF. The chain employs TRBV7-9 and TRBJ2-6; no clear D gene. From germline, CDR1 is SEHNR and CDR2 FQNEAQ (reference sequence). V was cut by 5 bases and J by 1 base, with 9 bases left in between. This CDR3 spans 15 amino acids.

The chain joins TRBV11-1 to TRBJ1-1; TRBD1 might be the D (6 bases). Trimming removed 4 bases at V and 1 base at J, with 13 bases between. Germline CDR1 SGHAT, CDR2 FQDESV (reference sequence). The CDR3 runs 15 residues. CDR3 in amino acids: CASSSGGPGNTEAFF. The DNA of the CDR3 is TGTGCCAGCAGCTCCGGGGGGCCCGGGAACACTGAAGCTTTCTTT.

The chain combines TRBV5-1 with TRBJ1-1; 9 bases agree with TRBD1. Germline V gene lookup returns CDR1 SGHRS and CDR2 YFSETQ. The CDR3 is made up of 15 amino acids. Trimming took 7 bases from V and 5 from J; bases not matched to a gene: 12. The CDR3 DNA reads TGCGCCAGCGCAGAGATGGGACAGGGTGGAACTGAAGCTTTCTTT. It yields the protein CASAEMGQGGTEAFF.

There are a few counts of this clone. The chain joins TRBV29-1 to TRBJ2-2; D unclear. Trimming removed 4 bases from V and 7 bases from J, with 10 bases in between. The CDR3 is made up of 12 amino acids. Germline V CDR1 and CDR2: SQVTM, ANQGSEA. Here the CDR3 reads CSVGVTFGELFF. The CDR3 DNA reads TGCAGCGTTGGAGTTACGTTCGGGGAGCTGTTTTTT.

The count of this clone is one. The chain carries TRBV5-8 and TRBJ2-5; D unresolved. Germline CDR1 is SGHTS and CDR2 is YDEGEE. The germline V and J ends were trimmed by 0 bases and 2 bases, with 8 bases remaining between them. The CDR3 runs 14 residues. The CDR3, as DNA: TGTGCCAGCAGCTTGGGTTCCAGTCAAGAGACCCAGTACTTC. It codes for CASSLGSSQETQYF.

V is TRBV18 and J is TRBJ1-4, with no clear D. This CDR3 has 16 amino acids. Trimming took 2 bases from V and 3 from J, leaving 13 bases between them. From germline, CDR1 is KGHSH and CDR2 LQKENI. This CDR3 reads CASSPFSVVPNEKLFF. Written as DNA, the CDR3 is TGTGCCAGCTCACCATTCTCAGTAGTCCCTAATGAAAAACTGTTTTTT.

The chain is built from TRBV5-1 and TRBJ1-5; D unclear. Per germline, CDR1 SGHRS and CDR2 YFSETQ. V gave up 2 bases and J gave up 4 bases, with 10 bases separating them. This CDR3 has 14 residues. The CDR3 DNA follows: TGCGCCAGCAGCTTAGAGGGTGGGAATCAGCCCCAGCATTTT. Protein sequence: CASSLEGGNQPQHF.

This rearrangement joins TRBV24-1 to TRBJ2-5, with 8 nucleotides matching TRBD2. CDR1 is KGHDR and CDR2 is SFDVKD in the germline V gene. This CDR3 has 15 residues. Germline trimming cut 3 bases from V and 5 bases from J; bases unmatched to any gene: 7. Here the CDR3 DNA reads TGTGCCACCAGTGATGTCGGGGGGGCCGGGGAGACCCAGTACTTC. It codes for CATSDVGGAGETQYF.

The chain couples TRBV15 to TRBJ2-3; 9 bases are shared with TRBD2. With V trimmed by 1 base and J by 1 base, 0 bases remained unmatched. Germline V gene sequence: CDR1 LNHNV, CDR2 YYDKDF (reference sequence). This CDR3 has 15 residues. The CDR3 coding sequence is TGTGCCACCAGCAGAGGGACTAGCGGCACAGATACGCAGTATTTT. Amino acids: CATSRGTSGTDTQYF.

In this sample, this clone turned up once. This chain links TRBV7-2 with TRBJ2-1, with 9 nucleotides matching TRBD2. The length of the CDR3 is 16 residues. The V segment lost 5 bases and the J segment 9 bases; nucleotides outside the gene matches: 14. Germline assignment: CDR1 SGHTA and CDR2 FQGNSA. CDR3 sequence (DNA): TGTGCCAGCAGCCCCCGTCGCGGGGGGGCCTCGGCTGAGCAGTTCTTC. Protein: CASSPRRGGASAEQFF. Variable domain in full (rest from reference TRBV7-2 and TRBJ2-1): GAGVSQSPSNKVTEKGKDVELRCDPISGHTALYWYRQSLGQGLEFLIYFQGNSAPDKSGLPSDRFSAERTGGSVSTLTIQRTQQEDSAVYLCASSPRRGGASAEQFFGPGTRLTVL.

The chain has TRBV29-1 and TRBJ2-5; 9 bases align to TRBD1. CDR1 is SQVTM, CDR2 ANQGSEA, per germline. Germline trimming cut 7 bases from V and 1 base from J; bases unmatched to any gene: 1. The CDR3 runs to 12 residues. The CDR3 reads CSATGGQETQYF. The CDR3 DNA reads as TGCAGCGCGACAGGGGGCCAAGAGACCCAGTACTTC.

The chain joins TRBV19 to TRBJ2-1; TRBD1 matches 7 bases. CDR3 length: 16 residues. Per the germline V gene, CDR1 is LNHDA and CDR2 is SQIVND (reference sequence). V dropped 7 bases and J dropped 0; count of bases not matched to a gene: 9. CDR3 loop: CASTRSTGSSYNEQFF. CDR3 coding DNA: TGTGCCAGTACCCGATCGACAGGGAGCTCCTACAATGAGCAGTTCTTC.

This clone was seen only once. The chain recombines TRBV30 with TRBJ1-6; TRBD1 matches 7 bases. With 4 bases clipped from V and 1 base from J, the junction kept 1 base outside the gene matches. The CDR3 is 14 residues long. CDR1 and CDR2 from the germline V gene are GTSNPN and SVGIG (reference sequence). In DNA form, the CDR3 reads TGTGCCTGGACCAGGGGGTCCTATAATTCACCCCTCCACTTT. Translated: CAWTRGSYNSPLHF.

This clone occurred a few times. The chain is built from TRBV30 and TRBJ1-5; TRBD1 matches at 12 bases. V was pared by 5 bases and J by 6 bases, with 2 bases of the junction left unmatched. Germline V gene sequence: CDR1 GTSNPN, CDR2 SVGIG (reference sequence). The CDR3 loop spans 13 amino acids. Here the CDR3 DNA reads TGTGCCTGGTCGGGACAGGGGGCTCAGCCCCAGCATTTT. It translates to CAWSGQGAQPQHF.

This clone was seen only a few times. V usage is TRBV5-1 and J usage is TRBJ1-6; no clear D. V was pared by 0 bases and J by 8 bases, with 12 bases between. The germline gives CDR1 SGHRS, CDR2 YFSETQ. CDR3 size: 15 residues. CDR3 nucleotide sequence: TGCGCCAGCAGCTTGGTCCCGGGGTTGGATTCACCCCTCCACTTT. Translation: CASSLVPGLDSPLHF.

This clone was observed a few times. The chain recombines TRBV3-1 (or the pseudogene TRBV3-2) with TRBJ2-2; maybe TRBD2 (6 bases). V was trimmed by 3 bases and J by 7 bases, leaving 12 bases between them. The CDR3 covers 14 residues. In germline, CDR1 is LGHDT, CDR2 YNNKEL (reference sequence). The CDR3 loop reads CASSQREAGGELFF. The CDR3 bases are TGTGCCAGCAGCCAGAGGGAGGCGGGCGGGGAGCTGTTTTTT.

This chain joins TRBV21-1 and TRBJ2-1; TRBD1 is taken as the D call from the table, unchecked against the DNA. TRBV21-1 is deemed a pseudogene. The CDR3 spans 14 residues. CDR3 in DNA: TGTGCCAGCAGCAAAAGGGACAGGGTAAATGAGCAGTTCTTC. This gives the protein CASSKRDRVNEQFF.

The CDR3 DNA sequence: TGTGCCAGCAGCAGGAAGTCTGGGGCCAACGTCCTGACTTTC. Residues: CASSRKSGANVLTF. The V and J genes are TRBV5-6 and TRBJ2-6; D is uncertain. The CDR3 loop spans 14 amino acids. Germline V gives CDR1 SGHDT, CDR2 YYEEEE. V was trimmed by 4 bases and J by 1 base, leaving 6 bases between them.

The V call is TRBV7-9, the J call TRBJ2-4; 8 positions agree with TRBD2. This CDR3 has 17 amino acids. The trim removed 3 bases at V and 2 bases at J, leaving 9 bases unmatched. Germline V gives CDR1 SEHNR, CDR2 FQNEAQ (reference sequence). CDR3 bases: TGTGCCAGCAGCTTTCGGCCCGGGGGGGCTTCCAAAAACATTCAGTACTTC. Its protein product is CASSFRPGGASKNIQYF.

The chain recombines TRBV4-1 with TRBJ1-1; 8 nucleotides line up with TRBD1. Germline V lookup: CDR1 MGHRA, CDR2 YSYEKL. V shed 4 bases, J shed 0 bases, and the junction held 7 bases outside the gene matches. The CDR3 is made up of 16 amino acids. The CDR3 is CASSLDRGLMNTEAFF. CDR3 coding DNA: TGCGCCAGCAGCCTTGACAGGGGCCTTATGAACACTGAAGCTTTCTTT.